Listed here is a single T cell receptor beta chain. Its antigen is currently unknown. Total RNA was isolated from each sample in quantities of at least 5 micrograms. This sample was included in a study of blood T cells in healthy people across ages. Study context: About one barcoded beta molecule per two T cells was the capture yield of template switching.

Germline V CDR1 and CDR2: MGHRA, YSYEKL. Trimming left V 1 base short and J 5 bases short, with 12 bases between. CDR3 length: 15 amino acids. It was with a sample-barcoded 5' primer and a J-beta primer mix that a second PCR of roughly 6 to 12 cycles was run. Each CDR3 protein gets one entry after TCRdb re-called the 5' RACE reads with MiXCR. The sample carries over 950,000 distinct CDR3 sequences, approximately 50% recorded once. General study findings and limits: Bulk PBMC profiling left naive and antigen-experienced comparisons inconclusive. Roughly linearly, TCR beta diversity per million T cells fell as age increased.

Sequencing was carried out using blood. The chain links TRBV4-1 to TRBJ1-5; D unresolved. The clonotype was recovered from a woman between 55 and 75 years old in good health. The CDR3 spells CASSQVGRRDQPQHF. The CDR3 coding sequence is TGCGCCAGCAGCCAAGTCGGCAGGCGGGATCAGCCCCAGCATTTT.